This T cell receptor beta chain emerged from a study of CD8 T cells in Susac syndrome. Broader study findings: The CD4+ T cell repertoires of Susac syndrome were found to show no clonal expansion. The study's TCR sequencing and HLA analysis covered a relatively small number of individuals, and the study acknowledged this.

In this sample, this clonotype turned up once. Its antigen remains unknown. Random hexamers were used to reverse transcribe 0.5 to 1 ug of RNA. A single record per CDR3 protein comes from TCRdb applying MiXCR to the immunoSEQ multiplex PCR reads. The data hold about 190,000 distinct CDR3 sequences, with almost 96% observed a single time. This CDR3 is 13 amino acids long. V lost 2 bases to trimming and J lost 10 bases, with 15 bases between them. The specimen sequenced was CD4+ T cells from PBMCs. This receptor was taken from a human donor with Susac syndrome. The V gene is TRBV12-3 or TRBV12-4, the J gene TRBJ2-7, with D hard to call. CDR3 DNA sequence: TGTGCCAGCAGTTTAAGGCAGACCTCAGCACAGTACTTC. It codes for CASSLRQTSAQYF.